Following are 18 T cell receptor beta chains from one sample sequenced in a study of identical twins. One entry per CDR3 protein, called by TCRdb with MiXCR from the 5' RACE reads. This table holds a few hundred thousand distinct CDR3 sequences, roughly 15% found once. The data were also submitted as part of a second study, on yellow fever vaccine responses in identical twins.

Material: CD4+ T cells sorted from blood. All receptors come from a woman aged 18-35 years in good health.

The genes are TRBV2 and TRBJ2-1, with D possibly being TRBD1 or TRBD2 (6 bases each). The CDR3 covers 17 residues. V lost 8 bases and J 0 bases, leaving 20 bases between the germline ends. Germline loops: CDR1 SNHLY, CDR2 FYNNEI. CDR3 residues: CASEGTKRVSSYNEQFF. The DNA of the CDR3 is TGTGCCAGCGAAGGGACAAAGCGGGTGAGCTCCTACAATGAGCAGTTCTTC.

This clonotype showed up just a few times. In nucleotides, the CDR3 is TGCGCCAGCAGCTTGTCCGGGACTAGCGGGGCTGATACGCAGTATTTT. Translation: CASSLSGTSGADTQYF. This rearrangement joins TRBV5-1 to TRBJ2-3; 13 bases line up with TRBD2. CDR3 size: 16 residues. Germline V gene lookup returns CDR1 SGHRS and CDR2 YFSETQ. With V trimmed by 1 base and J by 6 bases, 5 bases remained unmatched.

The CDR3 nucleotides read TGTGCCAGCGAACGCGGGGGAGCCAAAAACATTCAGTACTTC. It specifies CASERGGAKNIQYF. The chain employs TRBV12-3 or TRBV12-4 and TRBJ2-4; 7 bases fit TRBD2. The ends lost 8 bases at V and 0 bases at J; junction bases unmatched: 4. The length of the CDR3 is 14 residues.

This clonotype has more than one count but fewer than ten. The rearrangement links TRBV12-3 or TRBV12-4 to TRBJ2-2; 7 positions match TRBD1. With V trimmed by 7 bases and J by 4 bases, 6 bases remained unmatched. CDR3 size: 14 residues. The CDR3 is CASIHRQGTGELFF. Here the CDR3 DNA reads TGTGCCAGCATTCATCGACAGGGCACCGGGGAGCTGTTTTTT.

This sequence joins TRBV4-1 and TRBJ1-1; 11 bases match TRBD1. Germline V CDR1 and CDR2: MGHRA, YSYEKL. The ends lost 5 bases at V and 0 bases at J; junction bases unmatched: 8. The CDR3 is made up of 17 amino acids. Here the CDR3 DNA reads TGCGCCAGCAGCTCTAGGGGGACAGGGGGAGTGAACACTGAAGCTTTCTTT. Protein sequence: CASSSRGTGGVNTEAFF.

The chain is built from TRBV6-5 and TRBJ2-3, with unresolved D. Per the germline V gene, CDR1 is MNHEY and CDR2 is SVGAGI. CDR3 length: 13 amino acids. The V gene lost 3 bases and the J gene lost 5 bases, with 9 bases spanning the gap. The CDR3 nucleotides read TGTGCCAGCAGTTATGTTATGGGAGATACGCAGTATTTT. The encoded protein is CASSYVMGDTQYF.

In its sample, this clonotype was seen a few times. The CDR3 DNA follows: TGCAGTGCTAGTAATCAGCCCCAGCATTTT. It specifies CSASNQPQHF. The chain employs TRBV20-1 and TRBJ1-5; D gene ambiguous. In germline, CDR1 is DFQATT, CDR2 SNEGSKA (reference sequence). The CDR3 spans 10 residues. With 3 bases removed from V and 4 bases from J, the gap between germline ends came to 1 base.

This clonotype was detected many times. The chain recombines TRBV14 with TRBJ2-3; D possibly corresponds to TRBD1 (5 bases). In germline, CDR1 is SGHDN, CDR2 FVKESK. V lost 0 bases and J 2 bases, leaving 12 bases between the germline ends. The CDR3 spans 16 residues. CDR3 in DNA: TGTGCCAGCAGCCAAGACTCAGGGTCACCCACAGATACGCAGTATTTT. Translation gives CASSQDSGSPTDTQYF.

V gene TRBV29-1 combines with J gene TRBJ2-7; 8 bases map to TRBD1. J gave up 0 bases and V 5 bases, and 3 bases lay outside the gene matches. The CDR3 is 13 residues long. Looked up from germline, CDR1 is SQVTM and CDR2 is ANQGSEA. The CDR3 DNA follows: TGCAGCGTTTGGGACAGGAGCTCCTACGAGCAGTACTTC. It codes for CSVWDRSSYEQYF.

The chain employs TRBV10-3 and TRBJ2-7; tentatively, D is TRBD1 or TRBD2 (6 bases each). Between the trimmed V and J ends, which lost 0 bases and 5 bases, there was a span of 17 bases. The germline V gene encodes CDR1 ENHRY and CDR2 SYGVKD. This CDR3 region has 16 residues. This CDR3 is CAISESGGAGKDEQYV. For the CDR3, the DNA is TGTGCCATCAGTGAGTCCGGGGGCGCGGGAAAGGACGAGCAGTACGTC.

The sample holds many counts of this clonotype. This rearrangement joins TRBV5-1 to TRBJ2-1, with no clear D. CDR1 and CDR2 from the germline V gene are SGHRS and YFSETQ. The V gene lost 8 bases and the J gene lost 4 bases, with 22 bases spanning the gap. This CDR3 is built from 16 residues. The CDR3 protein is CARRPEVQVQYNEQFF. CDR3 DNA: TGCGCCAGGCGCCCCGAGGTCCAGGTTCAGTACAATGAGCAGTTCTTC.

The rearrangement links TRBV14 to TRBJ2-3, with 11 bases that match TRBD2. V shed 0 bases and J 1 base; nucleotides not matched to a gene: 9. Germline V gives CDR1 SGHDN, CDR2 FVKESK. This CDR3 comprises 19 residues. This CDR3 reads CASSQDSFQTSGGTDTQYF. In DNA, the CDR3 is TGTGCCAGCAGCCAAGACTCCTTCCAGACTAGCGGGGGCACAGATACGCAGTATTTT.

This clonotype was observed at least ten times. The rearrangement joins TRBV12-3 or TRBV12-4 to TRBJ2-1; D is undetermined. The CDR3 contains 15 residues. Trimming stripped 5 bases from V and 0 bases from J, with 11 bases between. For the CDR3, the DNA is TGTGCCAGCAGTCGCTATAAAGGCTCCTACAATGAGCAGTTCTTC. Translating gives CASSRYKGSYNEQFF.

The chain couples TRBV12-3 or TRBV12-4 to TRBJ2-5, with TRBD2 matching over 13 bases. V was clipped by 6 bases and J by 3 bases; unmatched bases: 7. CDR3 length: 16 residues. The CDR3 sequence is CASRAGTSGKKETQYF. CDR3 in DNA: TGTGCCAGCAGGGCTGGGACTAGCGGGAAGAAAGAGACCCAGTACTTC.

This clonotype appeared a few times. This chain links TRBV11-3 with TRBJ1-6, with a weak D call TRBD1 (5 bases). The CDR3 runs 16 residues. Germline-derived CDR1 and CDR2 are SGHNT and YENEEA. V dropped 1 base and J dropped 3 bases, with 10 bases sitting between them. CDR3 loop: CASSLVSGGYNSPLHF. The CDR3 DNA is TGTGCCAGCAGCTTAGTGTCGGGGGGCTATAATTCACCCCTCCACTTT.

The sample holds many counts of this clonotype. The chain employs TRBV15 and TRBJ1-6, with TRBD1 as a possible D gene (5 bases). This CDR3 has 16 amino acids. CDR1 and CDR2 (germline): LNHNV, YYDKDF (reference sequence). Trimming stripped 2 bases from V and 6 bases from J, with 14 bases between. The CDR3 nucleotides are TGTGCCACCAGCAGACTTGGGACTCAAGCTAATTCACCCCTCCACTTT. It encodes CATSRLGTQANSPLHF.

The rearrangement uses TRBV24-1 and TRBJ1-2, with TRBD1 matching 9 bases. The CDR3 runs to 16 residues. Germline lookup yields CDR1 KGHDR and CDR2 SFDVKD. Unmatched junction bases numbered 7, after V lost 3 bases and J lost 3 bases. This CDR3 is CATSDTGTGNYYGYTF. CDR3 nucleotide sequence: TGTGCCACCAGTGATACCGGGACAGGGAACTACTATGGCTACACCTTC.

Only a few counts were recorded for this clonotype. The rearrangement uses TRBV20-1 and TRBJ2-5, with TRBD2 matching over 7 bases. The CDR3 is made up of 16 amino acids. The germline CDR1 and CDR2 sequences are DFQATT and SNEGSKA (reference sequence). V shed 4 bases and J 5 bases; nucleotides not matched to a gene: 16. In DNA form, the CDR3 reads TGCAGTGCTACCCCTCCACTAGCGACCCTAATGGAGACCCAGTACTTC. It codes for CSATPPLATLMETQYF.